These T cell receptor beta chains were read from a single sample in a study of CD8+ T cells in alopecia areata. Measured with immunoSEQ multiplex PCR; TCRdb has only the in-frame clones, and not every one. Of 100,000 to 150,000 clones in the sample, 47% were seen once. Sample: NKG2D-low CD8+ T cells sorted from blood. The receptors originated from a human donor with alopecia areata. Both conserved end residues are part of each CDR3. D genes are given only for firm matches. Size is stated for part of the rows, as once, few or many counts, or as a class when the clone is expanded.

>-|-|TRBV27|TRBJ2-3
CASRQSTDTQYF
TGTGCCAGCAGACAGAGCACAGATACGCAGTATTTT
>-|-|TRBV29-1|TRBJ2-5
CSISPGLEQETQYF
TGCAGCATCTCCCCAGGGCTAGAGCAAGAGACCCAGTACTTC
>-|-|TRBV30|TRBJ1-2
CAWSVLEYRGYTF
TGTGCCTGGAGTGTACTAGAGTATCGGGGCTACACCTTC
>-|few|TRBV4-3|TRBJ1-1
CASSQDNTEAFF
TGCGCCAGCAGCCAAGATAACACTGAAGCTTTCTTT
>-|few|TRBV29-1|TRBJ2-6
CSVEEGGPASGANVLTF
TGCAGCGTTGAGGAGGGGGGCCCCGCTTCTGGGGCCAACGTCCTGACTTTC
>TRBD1|-|TRBV5-1|TRBJ1-1
CASSFGTEMNTEAFF
TGCGCCAGCAGCTTTGGGACAGAAATGAACACTGAAGCTTTCTTT
>TRBD2|-|TRBV19|TRBJ2-1
CASSYLAGGEQFF
TGTGCCAGTAGTTATCTAGCGGGAGGCGAGCAGTTCTTC
>TRBD1|-|TRBV29-1|TRBJ2-7
CSSGTGTSYEQYF
TGCAGCTCCGGGACAGGGACATCCTACGAGCAGTACTTC
>TRBD1|few|TRBV28|TRBJ2-7
CASSGDRSYEQYF
TGTGCCAGCAGTGGGGACAGGAGCTACGAGCAGTACTTC
>-|-|TRBV29-1|TRBJ2-2
CSVPSGDGNGELFF
TGCAGCGTTCCCTCTGGGGATGGGAACGGGGAGCTGTTTTTT
>TRBD2|-|TRBV30|TRBJ2-5
CAWSVGGGPGETQYF
TGTGCCTGGAGTGTAGGCGGGGGGCCCGGAGAGACCCAGTACTTC
>-|-|TRBV2|TRBJ2-4
CASSDQGNIQYF
TGTGCCAGCAGTGACCAGGGGAACATTCAGTACTTC
>TRBD1|-|TRBV7-9|TRBJ2-7
CASSFDREFYEQYF
TGTGCCAGCAGTTTTGACAGGGAATTCTACGAGCAGTACTTC
>TRBD1|-|TRBV27|TRBJ1-2
CASSPVGTGDPYGYTF
TGTGCCAGCAGTCCGGTCGGGACAGGAGATCCTTATGGCTACACCTTC
>-|-|TRBV30|TRBJ1-1
CAWSVGDTEAFF
TGTGCCTGGAGTGTGGGGGACACTGAAGCTTTCTTT
>-|few|TRBV29-1|TRBJ2-1
CSVERRGDNEQFF
TGCAGCGTTGAACGCAGGGGGGACAATGAGCAGTTCTTC
>-|-|TRBV27|TRBJ2-7
CASRTGYEQYF
TGTGCCAGCCGTACGGGCTACGAGCAGTACTTC
>-|few|TRBV2|TRBJ2-1
CASSEGTLSYNEQFF
TGTGCCAGCAGTGAGGGGACTCTATCCTACAATGAGCAGTTCTTC
>TRBD1|-|TRBV19|TRBJ2-2
CASTSLRQGGGELFF
TGTGCCAGTACTTCACTCCGACAGGGTGGCGGGGAGCTGTTTTTT
>TRBD2|-|TRBV7-2|TRBJ2-1
CASSLLWEGNNEQFF
TGTGCCAGCAGCTTACTGTGGGAGGGGAACAATGAGCAGTTCTTC
>TRBD2|-|TRBV4-1|TRBJ2-2
CASSHQTSGVTGELFF
TGCGCCAGCAGCCATCAGACTAGCGGTGTCACCGGGGAGCTGTTTTTT
>TRBD2|-|TRBV30|TRBJ2-3
CAWSVLAGSTDTQYF
TGTGCCTGGAGTGTACTAGCGGGGAGCACAGATACGCAGTATTTT
>-|-|TRBV25-1|TRBJ1-2
CASSQGYGYTF
TGTGCCAGCAGTCAGGGCTATGGCTACACCTTC
>-|-|TRBV6-5|TRBJ1-2
CASSPTAGPDYGYTF
TGTGCCAGCAGTCCCACGGCCGGGCCAGACTATGGCTACACCTTC
>-|few|TRBV5-1|TRBJ2-5
CASSRAETQYF
TGCGCCAGCAGCCGGGCAGAGACCCAGTACTTC
>TRBD2|few|TRBV2|TRBJ2-1
CASSKGLAVDEQFF
TGTGCCAGCAGTAAGGGACTAGCGGTCGATGAGCAGTTCTTC
>-|-|TRBV4-1|TRBJ2-5
CASSQDGQERETQYF
TGCGCCAGCAGCCAAGACGGGCAGGAGAGAGAGACCCAGTACTTC
>-|few|TRBV29-1|TRBJ2-7
CSVEDWGPGSEQYF
TGCAGCGTTGAAGATTGGGGACCTGGGAGCGAGCAGTACTTC
>-|-|TRBV29-1|TRBJ2-2
CSVLDGELFF
TGCAGCGTGTTGGACGGGGAGCTGTTTTTT
>-|-|TRBV29-1|TRBJ2-1
CSVEGYNEQFF
TGCAGCGTTGAAGGATACAATGAGCAGTTCTTC
>-|-|TRBV29-1|TRBJ1-2
CSVERGHSGYGYTF
TGCAGCGTTGAGAGGGGACATTCTGGCTATGGCTACACCTTC
>-|few|TRBV15|TRBJ1-5
CATSREKTDLNQPQHF
TGTGCCACCAGCAGAGAGAAGACAGATCTCAATCAGCCCCAGCATTTT
>-|-|TRBV29-1|TRBJ1-1
CSVDTRRRAFF
TGCAGCGTCGATACCCGTAGGAGAGCTTTCTTT
>TRBD2|-|TRBV27|TRBJ2-1
CASSLSRAGVNEQFF
TGTGCCAGCAGTTTATCCCGAGCGGGGGTGAATGAGCAGTTCTTC
>TRBD2|-|TRBV28|TRBJ2-7
CASSPSGSGEQYF
TGTGCCAGCAGCCCTAGCGGGAGCGGTGAGCAGTACTTC
>TRBD1|-|TRBV5-1|TRBJ1-5
CASSLGTGGLGNQPQHF
TGCGCCAGCAGCCTGGGGACAGGGGGCCTTGGCAATCAGCCCCAGCATTTT
>-|-|TRBV7-2|TRBJ2-3
CASSLDADTQYF
TGTGCCAGCAGCTTAGACGCAGATACGCAGTATTTT
>-|-|TRBV29-1|TRBJ1-5
CSVPGQPQHF
TGCAGCGTTCCAGGTCAGCCCCAGCATTTT
>-|-|TRBV29-1|TRBJ2-3
CSVDTLGDTQYF
TGCAGCGTCGATACACTAGGAGATACGCAGTATTTT
>-|-|TRBV28|TRBJ2-3
CASTGDTQYF
TGTGCCAGCACAGGAGATACGCAGTATTTT
>TRBD1|-|TRBV28|TRBJ2-3
CASSQPKSGQATDTQYF
TGTGCCAGCAGTCAACCTAAGTCCGGACAGGCAACAGATACGCAGTATTTT
>-|-|TRBV29-1|TRBJ2-3
CSVANTDTQYF
TGCAGCGTTGCCAACACAGATACGCAGTATTTT
>TRBD2|once|TRBV4-1|TRBJ2-1
CASTSGGNEQFF
TGCGCCAGCACTAGCGGGGGCAATGAGCAGTTCTTC
>TRBD1|few|TRBV29-1|TRBJ2-3
CSVEGDSLLTDTQYF
TGCAGCGTTGAAGGGGACAGTCTTCTCACAGATACGCAGTATTTT
>-|few|TRBV29-1|TRBJ2-1
CSADRSNNEQFF
TGCAGCGCAGACAGATCAAACAATGAGCAGTTCTTC
>-|-|TRBV6-5|TRBJ2-3
CASSYVQDADTQYF
TGTGCCAGCAGTTACGTCCAGGATGCAGATACGCAGTATTTT
>TRBD2|-|TRBV27|TRBJ2-1
CASSLGLAGTNEQFF
TGTGCCAGCAGTTTGGGTCTAGCGGGGACCAATGAGCAGTTCTTC
>-|once|TRBV27|TRBJ2-3
CASSSGTPNVDTQYF
TGTGCCAGCAGTTCCGGGACTCCCAACGTGGATACGCAGTATTTT
>TRBD2|-|TRBV27|TRBJ2-3
CASSPGLAGGLTYF
TGTGCCAGCAGCCCGGGACTAGCGGGAGGGCTAACGTATTTT
>TRBD2|once|TRBV11-2|TRBJ2-1
CASSGTSGRANEQFF
TGTGCCAGCAGCGGAACTAGCGGGAGGGCCAATGAGCAGTTCTTC
>-|-|TRBV29-1|TRBJ2-1
CSVGPNEQFF
TGCAGCGTGGGCCCCAATGAGCAGTTCTTC
>-|few|TRBV7-9|TRBJ2-3
CASSSRLVPDTQYF
TGTGCCAGCAGCTCCAGACTAGTCCCAGATACGCAGTATTTT
>-|-|TRBV7-2|TRBJ2-1
CASGGEQFF
TGTGCCAGCGGGGGGGAGCAGTTCTTC
>-|-|TRBV29-1|TRBJ2-1
CSVDFLENEQFF
TGCAGCGTTGATTTCCTGGAGAATGAGCAGTTCTTC
>-|-|TRBV30|TRBJ1-2
CAWRLVNGYTF
TGTGCCTGGAGGTTGGTGAATGGCTACACCTTC
>TRBD2|few|TRBV29-1|TRBJ2-7
CSVEVTSGRSAYEQYF
TGCAGCGTTGAAGTGACTAGCGGGAGGAGTGCCTACGAGCAGTACTTC
>-|large|TRBV28|TRBJ1-4
CASSPTGFEKLFF
TGTGCCAGCAGTCCTACAGGGTTTGAAAAACTGTTTTTT